The TCR beta chain under discussion was sequenced for a study of metastatic and nonmetastatic thyroid tumors. Germline V gene lookup returns CDR1 SGDLS and CDR2 YYNGEE. This CDR3 is 14 amino acids long. No treatment of any kind had been given to any patient before thyroid surgery. In regard to this clone: A junction end diverges from the germline sequence, so it may reflect a read error.

With MiXCR, TCRdb called clones anew from the PCR reads. The sample shows roughly 40,000 clones, around 15% of them seen only once. The V call is TRBV9, the J call TRBJ2-7; possibly TRBD2 for D (5 bases). The sample taken for sequencing was blood. This clonotype was sampled from a female donor with papillary thyroid cancer or a benign thyroid nodule (not recorded which). Some clones in this sample may be carry-over from other donors' samples. The CDR3 DNA reads TGTGCCAGTAGCGTAGGTAGGGTACCGGGCGATCAGTACTTC. Translating gives CASSVGRVPGDQYF. Drawing the rest from reference TRBV9 and TRBJ2-7, the complete variable domain is DSGVTQTPKHLITATGQRVTLRCSPRSGDLSVYWYQQSLDQGLQFLIQYYNGEERAKGNILERFSAQQFPDLHSELNLSSLELGDSALYFCASSVGRVPGDQYFGPGTRLTVT.